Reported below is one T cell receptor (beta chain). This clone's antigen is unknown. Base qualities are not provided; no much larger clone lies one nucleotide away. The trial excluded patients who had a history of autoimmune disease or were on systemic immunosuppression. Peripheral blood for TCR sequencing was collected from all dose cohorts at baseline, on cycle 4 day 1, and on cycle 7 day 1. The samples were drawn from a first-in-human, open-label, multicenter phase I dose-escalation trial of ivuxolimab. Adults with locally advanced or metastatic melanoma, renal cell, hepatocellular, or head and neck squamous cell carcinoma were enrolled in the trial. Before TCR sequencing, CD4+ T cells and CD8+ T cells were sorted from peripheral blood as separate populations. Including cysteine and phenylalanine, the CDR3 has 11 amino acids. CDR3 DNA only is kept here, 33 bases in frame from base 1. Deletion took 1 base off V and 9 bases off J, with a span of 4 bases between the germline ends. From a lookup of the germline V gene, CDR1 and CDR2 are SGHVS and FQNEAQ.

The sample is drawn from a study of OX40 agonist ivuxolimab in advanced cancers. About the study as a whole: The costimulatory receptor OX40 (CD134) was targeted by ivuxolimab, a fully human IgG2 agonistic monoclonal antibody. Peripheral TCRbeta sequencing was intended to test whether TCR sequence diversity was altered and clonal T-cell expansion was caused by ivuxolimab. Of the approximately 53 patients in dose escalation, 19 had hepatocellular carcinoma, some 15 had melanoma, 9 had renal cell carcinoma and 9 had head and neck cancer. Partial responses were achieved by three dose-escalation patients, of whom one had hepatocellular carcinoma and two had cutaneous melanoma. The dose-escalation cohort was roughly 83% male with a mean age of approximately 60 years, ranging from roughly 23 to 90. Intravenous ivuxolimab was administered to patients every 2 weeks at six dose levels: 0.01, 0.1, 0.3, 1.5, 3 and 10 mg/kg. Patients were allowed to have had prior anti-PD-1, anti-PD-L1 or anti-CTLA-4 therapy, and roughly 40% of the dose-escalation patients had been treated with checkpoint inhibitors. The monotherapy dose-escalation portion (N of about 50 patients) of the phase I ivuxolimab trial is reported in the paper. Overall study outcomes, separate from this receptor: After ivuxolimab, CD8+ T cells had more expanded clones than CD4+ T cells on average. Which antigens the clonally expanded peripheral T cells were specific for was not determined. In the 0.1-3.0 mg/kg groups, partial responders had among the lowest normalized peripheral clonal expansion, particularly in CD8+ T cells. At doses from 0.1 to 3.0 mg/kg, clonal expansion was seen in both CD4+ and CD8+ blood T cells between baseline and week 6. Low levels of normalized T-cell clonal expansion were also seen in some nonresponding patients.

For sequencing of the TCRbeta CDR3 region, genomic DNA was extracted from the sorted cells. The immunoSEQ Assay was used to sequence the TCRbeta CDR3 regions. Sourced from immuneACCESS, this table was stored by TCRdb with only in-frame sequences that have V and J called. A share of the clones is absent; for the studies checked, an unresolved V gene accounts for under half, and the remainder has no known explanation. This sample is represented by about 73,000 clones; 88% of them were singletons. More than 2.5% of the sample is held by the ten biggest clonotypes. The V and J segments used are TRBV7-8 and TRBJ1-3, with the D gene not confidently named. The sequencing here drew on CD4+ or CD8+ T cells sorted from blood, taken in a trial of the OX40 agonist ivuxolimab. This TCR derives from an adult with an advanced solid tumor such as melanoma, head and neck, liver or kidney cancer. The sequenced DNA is TGTGCCAGCAGCTTAGGTACCACCATATATTTT. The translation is CASSLGTTIYF.